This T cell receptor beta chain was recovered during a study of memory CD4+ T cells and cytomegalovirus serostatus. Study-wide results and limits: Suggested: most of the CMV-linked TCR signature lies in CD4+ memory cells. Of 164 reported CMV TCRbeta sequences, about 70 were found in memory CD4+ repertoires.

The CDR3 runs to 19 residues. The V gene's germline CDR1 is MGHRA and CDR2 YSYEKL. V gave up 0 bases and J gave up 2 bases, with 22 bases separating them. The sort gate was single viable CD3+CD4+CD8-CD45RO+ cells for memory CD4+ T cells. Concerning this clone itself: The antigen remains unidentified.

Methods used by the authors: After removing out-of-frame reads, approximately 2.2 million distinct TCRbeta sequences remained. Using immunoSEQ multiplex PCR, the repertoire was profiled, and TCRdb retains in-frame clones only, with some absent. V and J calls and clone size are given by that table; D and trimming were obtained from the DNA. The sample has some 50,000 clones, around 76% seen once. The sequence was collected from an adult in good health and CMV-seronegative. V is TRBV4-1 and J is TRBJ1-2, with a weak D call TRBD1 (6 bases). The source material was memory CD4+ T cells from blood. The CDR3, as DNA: TGCGCCAGCAGCCAAGATTTTGTAGGAATGTCTAGGGGGAACTATGGCTACACCTTC. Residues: CASSQDFVGMSRGNYGYTF.